This T cell receptor (beta chain) appears in the sequencing data of a study of breast tumors, draining lymph nodes, adjacent tissues. This clonotype has at least ten counts. Its specificity is not known. TCRdb processed the multiplex PCR reads anew with MiXCR; each CDR3 protein has one entry. In the table there are 200,000 to 300,000 distinct CDR3 sequences, 30% of which are singletons. Axillary draining lymph nodes of breast cancer patients supplied the node samples. General observations from the study: Tumor repertoires ranked between lymph nodes and nontumor tissue in diversity, with V and J gene preferences. That most tumor T cells come from lymph nodes remained unproven. Data fit most tumor T cells coming from lymph node, expanding in tumor. Luminal-like breast cancer showed significantly greater tumor-nontumor repertoire similarity than basal-like breast cancer did.

The CDR3 runs 15 residues. CDR1 SNHLY and CDR2 FYNNEI come from the germline V gene. Unmatched junction bases numbered 10, after V lost 7 bases and J lost 7 bases. The TCR was taken from a female donor with breast cancer. Some clones in this sample may be carry-over from other donors' samples. The J gene is TRBJ2-2, the V gene TRBV2; 9 bases are shared with TRBD1. The sequenced sample was axillary lymph node tissue. In DNA, the CDR3 is TGTGCCAGCAAAAAGGACAGGGGCCGTCTCGGGGAGCTGTTTTTT. This translates into CASKKDRGRLGELFF.